Below, one T cell receptor (beta chain) is given with its context. The data were obtained in a study of blood T cell repertoires in COVID-19. Looking at the study overall: The origin of the acute and convalescent COVID-19 samples was the United States, Italy and Spain. Nucleic acid was either cDNA or gDNA, and it came from T cells, B-cell-depleted T cells, or PBMCs.

This CDR3 has 15 residues. CDR1 is MGHRA, CDR2 YSYEKL, per germline. The V segment lost 0 bases and the J segment 6 bases; nucleotides outside the gene matches: 2. As originally analysed: Estimated nucleated cell counts came from reference gene primer amplification. The protocol was immunoSEQ multiplex PCR, while the TCRdb copy is restricted to in-frame clones and leaves out a portion. The D gene and trimming were derived from the DNA, and the V and J assignments and clone size from that table. The sample gives some 370,000 clones, around 87% of which show up once; over 9.5% is in the top ten. The TCR comes from a woman aged 25 to 45 with COVID-19, enrolled during active disease. Sequenced: peripheral blood. The chain recombines TRBV4-1 with TRBJ2-1; TRBD1 matches at 10 bases. In nucleotides, the CDR3 is TGCGCCAGCAGCCAAGATTGGACAGGGGGCAATGAGCAGTTCTTC. Translated: CASSQDWTGGNEQFF.